The T cell receptor (beta chain) described here comes from a study of blood T cells in healthy people across ages. A second PCR, run for roughly 7 to 12 cycles, used a sample-barcoded 5' primer plus a J-beta primer mix. TCRdb analysed the 5' RACE reads with MiXCR anew, one entry per CDR3 protein. The sample consists of some 860,000 distinct CDR3 sequences, just over 55% of them appearing once. Study results and caveats: The study lacked donor CMV status, which possibly confounded expanded clonotype changes.

The CDR3 extends over 16 amino acids. The germline V and J ends were trimmed by 1 base and 1 base, with 13 bases remaining between them. This clonotype turned up a few times. Antigen specificity is unknown. Material for sequencing was blood. This clonotype was sampled from a man between 40 and 49 years old in good health. The J gene is TRBJ2-5, the V gene TRBV12-3 or TRBV12-4; a weak D match, TRBD1 (6 bases). Written as DNA, the CDR3 is TGTGCCAGCAGTTTAGGACTGACAGGTCTCCAAGAGACCCAGTACTTC. Protein: CASSLGLTGLQETQYF.